This note documents a single T cell receptor (beta chain) sequence. The data are from a study of Ad26.COV2.S vaccination and SARS-CoV-2 variants. V was clipped by 1 base and J by 9 bases; unmatched bases: 11. This CDR3 contains 16 residues. The germline V gene has CDR1 SEHNR and CDR2 FQNEAQ (reference sequence). Sequencing used immunoSEQ multiplex PCR; TCRdb keeps in-frame clones, though not all of them. Among about half a million clones listed, around 89% were seen once. Indicated treatment: around 19 received Ad26.COV2.S at low or high dose, single or two shots; about five received placebo; per-sample allocation not given. After the first vaccine or placebo injection, samples were drawn on day 63.

The receptor was isolated from a person between 18 and 65 years old who received the Ad26.COV2.S COVID-19 vaccine or a placebo. The sequencing used peripheral blood, collected in a trial of Ad26.COV2.S vaccine versus placebo. The V and J genes are TRBV7-9 and TRBJ2-1; 8 bases line up with TRBD2. Written as DNA, the CDR3 is TGTGCCAGCAGCTTAGATACGCTAGCGGGCATTCGTGAGCAGTTCTTC. Its translation: CASSLDTLAGIREQFF.